This T cell receptor (beta chain) emerged from a study of blood T cell repertoires in COVID-19. Across the study: The samples span acute and convalescent COVID-19 from the United States, Italy and Spain. PBMCs, B-cell-depleted T cells, or T cells provided the cDNA or gDNA that made up the material.

The germline gives CDR1 LGHDT, CDR2 YNNKEL (reference sequence). V lost 8 bases and J 7 bases, leaving 20 bases between the germline ends. The CDR3 loop spans 15 amino acids. In its sample, this clone was seen a few times. In the study's own analysis: Amplification of reference gene primers was used by the study to estimate nucleated cell counts. Method: immunoSEQ multiplex PCR; TCRdb's copy keeps in-frame clones and lacks some. The V and J calls and clone size are taken from that table; D and trimming were inferred from the DNA. This sample has some 60,000 clones, with roughly 79% found just once. This TCR came from a woman aged 80 or over with active or convalescent COVID-19. The source material was peripheral blood. This chain links TRBV3-1 (or the pseudogene TRBV3-2) with TRBJ1-4; TRBD1 might be the D (5 bases). The CDR3 bases are TGTGCCAGCGATAATGGGGGTCGGGGAGGTGAAAAACTGTTTTTT. Amino acid sequence: CASDNGGRGGEKLFF.